These T cell receptor beta chains were read from a single sample in a study of T cells in Graves' hyperthyroidism and ophthalmopathy. TCRdb itself ran the multiplex PCR reads through MiXCR, one entry per CDR3 protein. The table has a few hundred thousand distinct CDR3 sequences, 46% seen once. The specimen was peripheral blood or thyroid tissue (not recorded which). The receptors come from a woman aged 18-29 years with Graves' hyperthyroidism. The CDR3 runs from the conserved cysteine through the conserved F or W. The D gene is left open where the match is weak. Some rows mark clone size as missing; the rest say once, few, many or name a class of expanded clone.

>TRBJ2-7|TRBV29-1|.|.
TGCAGCGGGGGGATGCGGCCCTACGAGCAGTACTTC
CSGGMRPYEQYF
>TRBJ2-7|TRBV10-2|.|few
TGCGCCAGCAGTGAGTCGAGTTTTTTAGGCGGTGATAGGACCTACGAGCAGTACTTC
CASSESSFLGGDRTYEQYF
>TRBJ2-7|TRBV9|.|.
TGTGCCAGCAGCGTAGGGGCGGGGTCCTCCTACGAGCAGTACTTC
CASSVGAGSSYEQYF
>TRBJ1-6|TRBV25-1|TRBD1|few
TGTGCCAGCAGTGCCAAACCGGGACAGAACTATAATTCACCCCTCCACTTT
CASSAKPGQNYNSPLHF
>TRBJ2-7|TRBV19|.|few
TGTGCCAGTAGTAACGAAATACACGAGCAGTACTTC
CASSNEIHEQYF
>TRBJ1-1|TRBV2|.|few
TGTGCCAGCAGGCCGGGACCCGGAGGGACTGAAGCTTTCTTT
CASRPGPGGTEAFF
>TRBJ2-5|TRBV7-9|TRBD1|few
TGTGCCAGCAGCTTGCAACCGGGACAGGGGGAAGAGACCCAGTACTTC
CASSLQPGQGEETQYF
>TRBJ1-1|TRBV14|.|.
TGTGCCAGCAGCCGGGGACTGGCTGAAGCTTTCTTT
CASSRGLAEAFF
>TRBJ2-5|TRBV7-6|.|.
TGTGCCAGCAGCCTCCGGGGTAGCGGACAAGAGACCCAGTACTTC
CASSLRGSGQETQYF
>TRBJ1-2|TRBV20-1|.|.
TGCAGTGCTTACCCCTCTCTCTCCATCTATGGCTACACCTTC
CSAYPSLSIYGYTF
>TRBJ1-5|TRBV20-1|.|.
TGCAGTGCTAGTGTCCTCTATAGCAATCAGCCCCAGCATTTT
CSASVLYSNQPQHF
>TRBJ1-2|TRBV25-1|TRBD1|.
TGTGCCAGCGCCCCCGGGACAGCTAACTATGGCTACACCTTC
CASAPGTANYGYTF
>TRBJ1-1|TRBV7-8|TRBD1|.
TGTGCCAGCAGGCCGGGGACAGTTGAAGCTTTCTTT
CASRPGTVEAFF
>TRBJ1-4|TRBV2|.|.
TGTGCCAGCATACGGACAGAGAATGAAAAACTGTTTTTT
CASIRTENEKLFF
>TRBJ2-6|TRBV2|.|.
TGTGCCAGCAGTGTCGACCCCGGAGAGGACCTGACTTTC
CASSVDPGEDLTF
>TRBJ2-3|TRBV24-1|.|once
TGTGCCACCGGTGATCCCAACTCAGGGGAAGATACGCAGTATTTT
CATGDPNSGEDTQYF
>TRBJ2-5|TRBV20-1|.|.
TGCAGCGGAAAGGAGGGCCTACTTGAGACCCAGTACTTC
CSGKEGLLETQYF